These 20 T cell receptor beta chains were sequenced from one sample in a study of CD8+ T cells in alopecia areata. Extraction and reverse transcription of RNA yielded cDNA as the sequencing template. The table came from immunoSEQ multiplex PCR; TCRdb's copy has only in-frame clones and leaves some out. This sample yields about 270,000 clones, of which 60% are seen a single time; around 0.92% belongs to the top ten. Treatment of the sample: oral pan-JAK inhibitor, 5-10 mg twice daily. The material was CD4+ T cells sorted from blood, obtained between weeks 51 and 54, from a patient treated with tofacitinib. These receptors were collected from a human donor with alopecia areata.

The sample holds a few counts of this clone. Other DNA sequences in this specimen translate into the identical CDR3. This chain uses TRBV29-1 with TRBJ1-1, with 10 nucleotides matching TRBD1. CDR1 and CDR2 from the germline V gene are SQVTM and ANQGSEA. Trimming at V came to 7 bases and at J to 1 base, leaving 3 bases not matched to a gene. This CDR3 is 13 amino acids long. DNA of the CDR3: TGCAGCGCCCGGACAGGGGGGAACACTGAAGCTTTCTTT. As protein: CSARTGGNTEAFF.

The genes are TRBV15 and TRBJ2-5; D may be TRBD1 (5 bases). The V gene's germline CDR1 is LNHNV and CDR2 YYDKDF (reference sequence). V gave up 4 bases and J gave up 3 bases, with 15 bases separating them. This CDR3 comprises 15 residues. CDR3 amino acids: CATSKNPTVEETQYF. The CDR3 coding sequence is TGTGCCACCAGCAAAAACCCGACAGTCGAAGAGACCCAGTACTTC.

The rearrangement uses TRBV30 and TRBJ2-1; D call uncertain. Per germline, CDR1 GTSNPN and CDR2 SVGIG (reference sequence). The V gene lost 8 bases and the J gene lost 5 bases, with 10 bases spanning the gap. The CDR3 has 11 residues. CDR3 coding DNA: TGTGCCGGAGTTCTTAACAATGAGCAGTTCTTC. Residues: CAGVLNNEQFF.

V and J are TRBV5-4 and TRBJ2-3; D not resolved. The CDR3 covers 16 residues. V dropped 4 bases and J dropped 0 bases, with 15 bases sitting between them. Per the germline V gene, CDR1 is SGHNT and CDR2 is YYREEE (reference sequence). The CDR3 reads CASSGPSSLSTDTQYF. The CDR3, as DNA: TGTGCCAGCAGCGGACCATCTAGTCTAAGCACAGATACGCAGTATTTT.

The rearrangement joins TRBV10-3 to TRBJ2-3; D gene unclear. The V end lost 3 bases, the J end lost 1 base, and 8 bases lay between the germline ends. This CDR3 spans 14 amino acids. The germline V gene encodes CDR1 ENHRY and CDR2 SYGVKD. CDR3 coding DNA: TGTGCCATCAGTGACCCCCTACGCACAGATACGCAGTATTTT. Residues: CAISDPLRTDTQYF.

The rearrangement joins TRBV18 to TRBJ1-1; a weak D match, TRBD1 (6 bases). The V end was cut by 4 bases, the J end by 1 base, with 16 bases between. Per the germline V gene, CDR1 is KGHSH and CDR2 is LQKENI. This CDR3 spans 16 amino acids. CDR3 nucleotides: TGTGCCAGCTCACTACTCGAGGGGGTGGAGAACACTGAAGCTTTCTTT. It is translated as CASSLLEGVENTEAFF.

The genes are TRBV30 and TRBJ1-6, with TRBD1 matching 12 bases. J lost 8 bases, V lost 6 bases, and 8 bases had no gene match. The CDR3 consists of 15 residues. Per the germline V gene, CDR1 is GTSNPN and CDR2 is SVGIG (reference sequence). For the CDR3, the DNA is TGTGCCTGTCCTGGGACAGGGGGCGCGGATTCACCCCTCCACTTT. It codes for CACPGTGGADSPLHF. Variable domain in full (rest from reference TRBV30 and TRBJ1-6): SQTIHQWPATLVQPVGSPLSLECTVEGTSNPNLYWYRQAAGRGLQLLFYSVGIGQISSEVPQNLSASRPQDRQFILSSKKLLLSDSGFYLCACPGTGGADSPLHFGNGTRLTVT.

CDR3 in DNA: TGTGCCAGCAGCTTGACGAGAGAAGCTTTCTTT. This translates into CASSLTREAFF. This sequence joins TRBV7-9 and TRBJ1-1; no clear D gene. CDR1 is SEHNR and CDR2 is FQNEAQ in the germline V gene (reference sequence). This CDR3 is built from 11 residues. V lost 3 bases to trimming and J lost 8 bases, with 7 bases between them. Full variable domain (rest looked up from reference TRBV7-9 and TRBJ1-1): DTGVSQNPRHKITKRGQNVTFRCDPISEHNRLYWYRQTLGQGPEFLTYFQNEAQLEKSRLLSDRFSAERPKGSFSTLEIQRTEQGDSAMYLCASSLTREAFFGQGTRLTVV.

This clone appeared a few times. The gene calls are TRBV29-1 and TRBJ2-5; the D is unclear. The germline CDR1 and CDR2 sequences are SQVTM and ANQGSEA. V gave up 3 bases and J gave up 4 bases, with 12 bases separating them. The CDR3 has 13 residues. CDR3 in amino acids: CSVDSLVGETQYF. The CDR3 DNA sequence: TGCAGCGTTGATAGCCTAGTCGGAGAGACCCAGTACTTC.

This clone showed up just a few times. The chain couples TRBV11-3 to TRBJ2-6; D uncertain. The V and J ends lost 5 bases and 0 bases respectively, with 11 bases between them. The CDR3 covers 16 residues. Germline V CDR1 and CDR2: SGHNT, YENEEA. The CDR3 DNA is TGTGCCAGCAGCCACGAATCGGGCTCTGGGGCCAACGTCCTGACTTTC. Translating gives CASSHESGSGANVLTF.

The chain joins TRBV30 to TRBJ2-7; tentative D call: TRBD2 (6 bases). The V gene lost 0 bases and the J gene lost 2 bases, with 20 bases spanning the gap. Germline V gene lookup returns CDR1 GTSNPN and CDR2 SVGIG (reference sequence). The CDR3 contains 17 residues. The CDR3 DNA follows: TGTGCCTGGAGTGTACAACTGCTACGGGGGAGGACCTACGAGCAGTACTTC. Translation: CAWSVQLLRGRTYEQYF.

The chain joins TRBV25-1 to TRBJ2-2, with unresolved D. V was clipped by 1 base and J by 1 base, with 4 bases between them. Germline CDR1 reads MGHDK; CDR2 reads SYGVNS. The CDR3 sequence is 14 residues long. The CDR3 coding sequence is TGTGCCAGCAGTGAATTAGGGAACACCGGGGAGCTGTTTTTT. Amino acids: CASSELGNTGELFF.

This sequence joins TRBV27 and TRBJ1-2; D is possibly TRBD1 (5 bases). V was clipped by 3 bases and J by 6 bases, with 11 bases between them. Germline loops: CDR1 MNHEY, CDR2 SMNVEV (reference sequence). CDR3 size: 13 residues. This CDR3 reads CASSFAQGDGYTF. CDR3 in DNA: TGTGCCAGCAGTTTCGCCCAGGGTGATGGCTACACCTTC.

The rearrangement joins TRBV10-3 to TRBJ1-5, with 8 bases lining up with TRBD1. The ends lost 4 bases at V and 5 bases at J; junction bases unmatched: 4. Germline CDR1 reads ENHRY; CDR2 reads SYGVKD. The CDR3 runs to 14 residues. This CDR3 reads CAISADRDDQPQHF. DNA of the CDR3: TGTGCCATCAGTGCGGACAGGGACGATCAGCCCCAGCATTTT.

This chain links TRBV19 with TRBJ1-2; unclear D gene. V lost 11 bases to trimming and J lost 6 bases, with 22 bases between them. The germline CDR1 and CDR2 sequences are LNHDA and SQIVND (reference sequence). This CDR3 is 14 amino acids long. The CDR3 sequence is CAGARGIEGDGYTF. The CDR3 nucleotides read TGTGCCGGAGCCCGTGGGATTGAGGGAGATGGCTACACCTTC.

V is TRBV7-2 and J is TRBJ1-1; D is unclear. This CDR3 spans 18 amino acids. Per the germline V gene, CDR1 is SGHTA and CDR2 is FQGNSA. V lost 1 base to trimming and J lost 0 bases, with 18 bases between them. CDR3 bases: TGTGCCAGCAGCTTAGGCCGTGGCAGGCGTTTTATGAACACTGAAGCTTTCTTT. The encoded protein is CASSLGRGRRFMNTEAFF.

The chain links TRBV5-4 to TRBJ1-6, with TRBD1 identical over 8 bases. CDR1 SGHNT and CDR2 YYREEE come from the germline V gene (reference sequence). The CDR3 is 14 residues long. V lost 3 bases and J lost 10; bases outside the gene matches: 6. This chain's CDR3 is CASSSGQGRSPLHF. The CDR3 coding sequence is TGTGCCAGCAGCTCCGGACAGGGCCGCTCACCCCTCCACTTT.

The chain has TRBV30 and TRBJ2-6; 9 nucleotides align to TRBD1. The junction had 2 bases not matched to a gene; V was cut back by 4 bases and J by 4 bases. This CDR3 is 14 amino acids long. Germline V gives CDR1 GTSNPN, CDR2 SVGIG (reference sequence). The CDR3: CAWNRGPGANVLTF. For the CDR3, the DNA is TGTGCCTGGAACAGGGGGCCGGGGGCCAACGTCCTGACTTTC. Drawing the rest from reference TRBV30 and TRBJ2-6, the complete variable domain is SQTIHQWPATLVQPVGSPLSLECTVEGTSNPNLYWYRQAAGRGLQLLFYSVGIGQISSEVPQNLSASRPQDRQFILSSKKLLLSDSGFYLCAWNRGPGANVLTFGAGSRLTVL.

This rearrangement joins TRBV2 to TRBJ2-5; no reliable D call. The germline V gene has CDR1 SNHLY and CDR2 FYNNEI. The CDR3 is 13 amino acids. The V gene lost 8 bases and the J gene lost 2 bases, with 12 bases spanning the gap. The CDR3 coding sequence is TGTGCCAGCTCGGGCCGGTTACAAGAGACCCAGTACTTC. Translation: CASSGRLQETQYF.

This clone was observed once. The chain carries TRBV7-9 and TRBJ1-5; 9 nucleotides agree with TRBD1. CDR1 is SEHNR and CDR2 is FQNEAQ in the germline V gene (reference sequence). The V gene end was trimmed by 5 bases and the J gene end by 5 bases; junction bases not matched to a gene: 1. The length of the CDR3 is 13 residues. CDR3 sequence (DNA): TGTGCCAGCAGCCGGACAGGGGATCAGCCCCAGCATTTT. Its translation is CASSRTGDQPQHF.